The entry that follows covers one TCR beta chain sequence. The data were taken from a study of blood T cell repertoires in COVID-19. J lost 8 bases, V lost 4 bases, and 12 bases had no gene match. Germline V gene lookup returns CDR1 SGHRS and CDR2 YFSETQ. CDR3 length: 18 residues. Assay used: immunoSEQ multiplex PCR; TCRdb lists only in-frame clones, some missing. The sample lists around 150,000 clones, around 83% seen once, with roughly 8.3% in the top ten. The sample consisted of peripheral blood. This TCR was recovered from a woman between 55 and 75 years old with COVID-19, enrolled during active disease. The gene calls are TRBV5-1 and TRBJ2-2; 15 bases are shared with TRBD2. Here the CDR3 reads CASSPAPGTSGRSGELFF. In DNA, the CDR3 is TGCGCCAGCAGCCCAGCCCCCGGGACTAGCGGGAGGAGTGGGGAGCTGTTTTTT.